This T cell receptor beta chain is drawn from a study of Ad26.COV2.S vaccination and SARS-CoV-2 variants. The study, taken as a whole, reports: Researchers reported similar non-spike TCR breadth in vaccine and placebo recipients.

The sample's treatment: 19 received Ad26.COV2.S at low or high dose, single or two shots; about 5 received placebo; per-sample allocation not given. Sampling was done on day 63 after the first vaccine or placebo injection. This vaccine is an Ad26 vector that expresses the Wuhan-strain SARS-CoV-2 spike. The CDR3 runs 16 residues. Trimming cost V 6 bases and J 2 bases, with 20 bases left between them. Germline V lookup: CDR1 MNHEY, CDR2 SVGEGT. Only in-frame clones appear in the TCRdb table, and some are missing; sequencing was by immunoSEQ multiplex PCR. The sample has 410,000 or so clones; around 90% are singletons. On this clone itself: The antigen is undetermined.

This chain connects TRBV6-2 or TRBV6-3 to TRBJ2-7; TRBD1 is a possible D gene (7 bases). The material sequenced was peripheral blood, taken in a trial of Ad26.COV2.S vaccine versus placebo. This clonotype was sampled from a person between 18 and 59 years old who received the Ad26.COV2.S COVID-19 vaccine or a placebo. This CDR3 reads CASSQGGTLPTYEQYF. In DNA form, the CDR3 reads TGTGCCAGCAGCCAGGGGGGAACCCTCCCGACCTACGAGCAGTACTTC.